This T cell receptor beta chain was captured in a study of draining lymph node invasion in breast cancer (dated by TCRdb to 2018 to 2021). Study-level background: Nodal metastasis was diagnosed by histology and cytokeratin immunohistochemistry and confirmed by EpCAM/CD45 flow cytometry. Each patient contributed matched non-invaded and tumor-invaded tumor-draining lymph nodes plus the primary tumor, profiled for both Treg and Tconv subsets. In the separate targeted TCR sequencing, lymph nodes from a handful of patients were covered, and primary tumors were sequenced for three of those patients. Across breast cancer tissues, a separate targeted assay used bulk TCR-beta CDR3 sequencing to compare sorted memory regulatory T cells with memory conventional CD4 T cells.

V is shortened by 4 bases, J by 9 bases, and the region joining them spans 7 bases. The germline V gene encodes CDR1 SNHLY and CDR2 FYNNEI. From the cysteine through the phenylalanine, the CDR3 covers 10 amino acids. The read is trimmed to its CDR3 DNA, 30 bases read in frame from base 1. Memory conventional CD4 T cells were isolated by sorting for CD4+ CD45RA- CD25- cells. Whether a tumor-draining lymph node counted as invaded or non-invaded depended on the presence or absence of metastatic tumor cells. Before staining and sorting, T cells were pre-enriched using a Miltenyi Pan T Cell isolation kit. Primary tumors were characterized by immunohistochemistry for estrogen receptor, progesterone receptor, HER2 and Ki-67. Within a few hours after surgery, the fresh surgical tissue was processed by cutting it into small fragments. Tissue fragments were enzymatically digested with Liberase TL plus DNase for under 25 minutes and were then filtered through a 40-micrometer strainer. After DAPI live/dead staining, cells were sorted on a BD FACS Aria II, reaching roughly 97-99% purity. The sorted cells were lysed in TCL buffer, and a Norgen Single Cell RNA purification kit, including DNase treatment, was used to purify the RNA.

Preparation of the library involved bulk RNA-seq. Data came from an Illumina HiSeq 2500. The published analysis was carried out like this. For the separate targeted TCR-seq dataset, CDR3 sequences were extracted and quantified from raw reads using MiXCR version 2.1.5 with default parameters. TCR-beta clones in the separate targeted TCR-seq dataset were defined according to the combination of V gene, J gene and CDR3 sequence. For the separate targeted TCR-seq dataset, clones with fewer than three counts were filtered out, after which only the 90% most strongly expressed clones in each sample were kept. For each tissue in the separate targeted TCR-seq dataset, Treg-Tconv overlap was calculated by dividing the number of shared clones by the total number of Treg clones and multiplying by 100. The public reads were run again by TCRdb, first through fastp at Q25 and then through MiXCR, and only productive beta chains were kept. CDR3 protein sequences are deduplicated, and each keeps its most common genes and DNA. These V and J calls rely on TCRdb rather than the paper's analysis. Within this sample are approximately 3,000 distinct CDR3 sequences, with 80% to 85% of them counted one time only. The ten biggest clones cover roughly 9.3% of the sample.

Beyond this particular receptor, the publication reports: Detection of some of the top 100 tumor clones in both invaded and non-invaded nodes suggests recirculation between tumor and draining nodes. In the targeted TCR-seq data, Tregs appeared to be more clonally expanded than Tconvs in all tissues, and lower diversity was found for both subsets in tumor than in lymph nodes. Data could not resolve whether Treg conversion occurred in a given organ or whether converted Tregs recirculated between nodes and tumor. TCRs shared between the Treg and Tconv subsets were regarded as suggesting, but not proving, a common clonal origin. Within each tissue, roughly 13-25% of Treg TCRs were also found among Tconvs, a result interpreted as suggesting peripheral Treg induction. Tracking of the top-100 tumor clones could be carried out in just a couple of patients.

The count of this clonotype is one. The antigen it recognizes is unknown. Per-base qualities were not stored, and no clone one base away is much larger. One read alone is a weak basis. Sample: sorted memory CD4+ effector T cells from a lymph node. Explained via the paper, the cell subset or site label denotes: CD45RA-negative sorted CD4+ T cells (memory Tconv or effector/memory Treg). The rearrangement combines TRBV2 with TRBJ2-7, and TRBD2 may be the D gene, going by 5 matching bases. The sequence was obtained from a female donor with luminal breast cancer. The sequence in DNA is TGTGCCAGCAGTGTCCGGGGGCAGTACTTC. Protein translation: CASSVRGQYF.